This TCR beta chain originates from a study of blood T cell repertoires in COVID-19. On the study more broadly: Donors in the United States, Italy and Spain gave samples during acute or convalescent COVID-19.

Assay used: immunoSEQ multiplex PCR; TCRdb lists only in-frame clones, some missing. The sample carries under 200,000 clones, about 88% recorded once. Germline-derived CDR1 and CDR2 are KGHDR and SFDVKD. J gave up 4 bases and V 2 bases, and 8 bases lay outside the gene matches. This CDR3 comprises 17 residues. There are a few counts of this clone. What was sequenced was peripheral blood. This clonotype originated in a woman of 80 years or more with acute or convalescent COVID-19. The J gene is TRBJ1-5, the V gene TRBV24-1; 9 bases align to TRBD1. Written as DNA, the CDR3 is TGTGCCACCAGTGATTCCAATTACAGGGGGCGGAATCAGCCCCAGCATTTT. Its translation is CATSDSNYRGRNQPQHF.